This T cell receptor beta chain was captured by sequencing in a study of CD8+ T cells in alopecia areata. Study observations and caveats: Within the top 100, expanded CD8+ clones significantly decreased with tofacitinib, as did scalp clonality. Clonality exceeded that of normal scalp in lesional scalp, most notably in alopecia totalis/universalis. Patients displayed less clarity in TCR sharing than mice, a finding possibly related to HLA.

Described treatment: oral pan-JAK inhibitor, 5-10 mg twice daily. Researchers gathered lesional scalp punch biopsies and peripheral blood from patients with alopecia areata. Remarks on this clone: Its antigen is not known.

The CDR3 loop spans 12 amino acids. Deletions cut 3 bases from V and 3 bases from J, with 7 bases between. The germline V gene encodes CDR1 SGHDT and CDR2 YYEEEE. RNA was extracted and reverse transcribed into cDNA as the sequencing template. The protocol was immunoSEQ multiplex PCR, while the TCRdb copy is restricted to in-frame clones and leaves out a portion. The sample lists 150,000 to 200,000 clones; roughly 70% were seen once. The receptor's source is a human donor with alopecia areata. Sequenced here: CD4+ T cells sorted from blood, sampled around week 47, from a patient treated with tofacitinib. This rearrangement joins TRBV5-6 to TRBJ2-7; the D is unclear. The chain's CDR3 is CASSSLRYEQYF. The CDR3 DNA reads as TGTGCCAGCAGCTCGCTGCGCTACGAGCAGTACTTC.